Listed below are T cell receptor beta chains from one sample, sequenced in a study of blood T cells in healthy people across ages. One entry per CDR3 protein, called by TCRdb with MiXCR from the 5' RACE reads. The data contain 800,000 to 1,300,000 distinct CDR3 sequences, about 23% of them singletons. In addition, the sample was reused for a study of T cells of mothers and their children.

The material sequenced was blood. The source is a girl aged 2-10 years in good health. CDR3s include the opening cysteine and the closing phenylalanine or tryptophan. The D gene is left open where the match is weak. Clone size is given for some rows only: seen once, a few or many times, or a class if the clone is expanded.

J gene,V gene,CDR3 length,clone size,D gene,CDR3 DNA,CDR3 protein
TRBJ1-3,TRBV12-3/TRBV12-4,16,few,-,TGTGCCAGCAGTTTTATAACGGCGGATGGTGGAAACACCATATATTTT,CASSFITADGGNTIYF
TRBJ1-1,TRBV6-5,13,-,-,TGTGCCAGCAGTTACAAGGGGGGAACTGAAGCTTTCTTT,CASSYKGGTEAFF
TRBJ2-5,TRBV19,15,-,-,TGTGCCAGTAGTACCATTTCGGACGTTGAAGAGACCCAGTACTTC,CASSTISDVEETQYF
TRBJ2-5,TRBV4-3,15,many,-,TGCGCCAGCAGCCAAGAGAGGGGGATCCAAGAGACCCAGTACTTC,CASSQERGIQETQYF
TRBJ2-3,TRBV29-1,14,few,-,TGCAGCGTTGAAACGGCGGGGATCGCGGATACGCAGTATTTT,CSVETAGIADTQYF
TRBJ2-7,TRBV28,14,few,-,TGTGCCAGCAGCCTTCAAGCGGCCTCCTACGAGCAGTACTTC,CASSLQAASYEQYF
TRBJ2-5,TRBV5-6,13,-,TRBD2,TGTGCCAGCAGCTTAGTAGCGGGGGGGCCGGGGTACTTC,CASSLVAGGPGYF
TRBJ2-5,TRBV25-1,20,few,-,TGTGCCAGCAGTGGCCGGGACAGCAAGCGACTAGTTCAGATCCGGGAGACCCAGTACTTC,CASSGRDSKRLVQIRETQYF
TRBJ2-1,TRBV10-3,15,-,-,TGTGCCATCAGTGAGTCCGGCCCATCCTACAATGAGCAGTTCTTC,CAISESGPSYNEQFF
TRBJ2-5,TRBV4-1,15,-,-,TGCGCCAGCAGCCAAGATAGGCAGGGATCGGAGACCCAATACTTC,CASSQDRQGSETQYF
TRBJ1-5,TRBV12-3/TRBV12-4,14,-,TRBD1,TGTGCCAGCAACCCGACAGGGTCGGATCAGCCCCAGCATTTT,CASNPTGSDQPQHF
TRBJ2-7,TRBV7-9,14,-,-,TGTGCCAGCAGCCCCCGGGATCACGCGGACGAGCAGTACTTC,CASSPRDHADEQYF
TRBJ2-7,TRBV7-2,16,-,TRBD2,TGTGCCAGCACCAAGGTCCCCGGGGGGGCTACCTACGAGCAGTACTTC,CASTKVPGGATYEQYF
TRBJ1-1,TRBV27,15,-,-,TGTGCCAGCAGTAACGAAAGGGGCCTCGGGACTGAAGCTTTCTTT,CASSNERGLGTEAFF
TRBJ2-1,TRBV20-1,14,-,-,TGCAGTGCTACCCTCCAGGGAAGCTACAATGAGCAGTTCTTC,CSATLQGSYNEQFF
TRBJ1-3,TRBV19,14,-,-,TGTGCCAGTAGTATAGGAACCGGGAGAAACACCATATATTTT,CASSIGTGRNTIYF
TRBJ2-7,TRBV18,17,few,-,TGTGCCAGCTCACAACCTGGCGACCTTCCTAGCTCCTACGAGCAGTACTTC,CASSQPGDLPSSYEQYF
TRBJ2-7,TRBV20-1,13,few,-,TGCAGTGCTAGAGATCTTTTTAGTTACGAGCAGTACTTC,CSARDLFSYEQYF
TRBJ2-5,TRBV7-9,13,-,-,TGTGCCAGCTACAGGGGGGGACAAGAGACCCAGTACTTC,CASYRGGQETQYF
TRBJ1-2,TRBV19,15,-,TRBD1,TGTGCCAGTAGTCATCCGGGACAGGGGTCTGGTGGCTACACCTTC,CASSHPGQGSGGYTF
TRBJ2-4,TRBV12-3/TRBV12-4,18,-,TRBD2,TGTGCCAGCAGTTTGGGTCGAACTAGCGGGGGGGCAGGAGACATTCAGTACTTC,CASSLGRTSGGAGDIQYF
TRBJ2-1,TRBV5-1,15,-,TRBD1,TGCGCCAGCAGCCTCGACAGGGGGGCCCTCAATGAGCAGTTCTTC,CASSLDRGALNEQFF
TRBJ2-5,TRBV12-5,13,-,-,TGTGCTAGTGGTTTGTCCCTTTCTGGACTATCGTACTTC,CASGLSLSGLSYF
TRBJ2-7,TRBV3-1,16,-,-,TGTGCCAGCAGCCAAGTGGCTGCGGGCCTCACCTACGAGCAGTACTTC,CASSQVAAGLTYEQYF
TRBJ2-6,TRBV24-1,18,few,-,TGTGCCACCAGTGATCCGGCCGGATCGGAATCTGGGGCCAACGTCCTGACTTTC,CATSDPAGSESGANVLTF
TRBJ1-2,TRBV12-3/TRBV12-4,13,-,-,TGTGCCAGCAGTTTAAACAGAGCCTATGGCTACACCTTC,CASSLNRAYGYTF
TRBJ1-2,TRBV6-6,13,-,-,TGTGCCAGCAGCAGGCAGGGGTTTAATGGCTACACCTTC,CASSRQGFNGYTF
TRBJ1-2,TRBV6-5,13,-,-,TGTGCCAGCAGCCTTCGTTCTTCGGGTGGCTACACCTTC,CASSLRSSGGYTF
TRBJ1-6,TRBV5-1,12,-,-,TGCGCCAGCAGCCCCGGGCGACTACCCCTCCACTTT,CASSPGRLPLHF
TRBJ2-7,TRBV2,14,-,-,TGTGCCAGCAGTGATTTTATCGACAGCTACGAGCAGTACTTC,CASSDFIDSYEQYF
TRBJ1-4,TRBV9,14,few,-,TGTGCCAGCAGCGTAAACGTTTTCGATGAAAAACTGTTTTTT,CASSVNVFDEKLFF